This T cell receptor beta chain emerged from a study of control samples from healthy donors and cancer patients. The germline gives CDR1 SGHKS, CDR2 YYEKEE (reference sequence). This CDR3 is built from 17 residues. V lost 4 bases to trimming and J lost 1 base, with 19 bases between them. This clone was observed a handful of times. TCRdb's table, derived via immunoSEQ multiplex PCR, lists solely in-frame clones and lacks some. The sample lists about 190,000 clones, 91% occurring once. The TCR comes from a man under 40 in good health. The sample comprised blood. The chain links TRBV5-5 to TRBJ2-3; D may be TRBD1 (7 bases). The CDR3 region has the DNA TGTGCCAGCAGCCCGACAGGGACAAGGAGGGGCACAGATACGCAGTATTTT. Translating gives CASSPTGTRRGTDTQYF.